One and the same sample provided the 7 T cell receptor beta chains below, sequenced in a study of CD8 T cells in Susac syndrome. RNA totalling roughly 0.5 to 1 ug underwent reverse transcription with random hexamers. One entry per CDR3 protein, called by TCRdb with MiXCR from the immunoSEQ multiplex PCR reads. The table shows roughly 150,000 distinct CDR3 sequences, with 94% occurring only once. Source material: CD4+ T cells from PBMCs. The receptors derive from a human donor with multiple sclerosis.

J is TRBJ2-5 and V is TRBV5-1; 7 nucleotides agree with TRBD1. Trimming at V came to 4 bases and at J to 3 bases, leaving 6 bases not matched to a gene. This CDR3 has 14 amino acids. Germline V gene lookup returns CDR1 SGHRS and CDR2 YFSETQ. This CDR3 is CASSSTGAEETQYF. DNA for the CDR3: TGCGCCAGCAGCAGCACAGGGGCTGAAGAGACCCAGTACTTC.

This clonotype was observed once. CDR3 nucleotides: TGTGCCAGCAGCACCCAGGACAGGGTGTGGAAACTGTTTTTT. As protein: CASSTQDRVWKLFF. This chain joins TRBV6-6 and TRBJ1-4, with TRBD1 matching 8 bases. Losses at the gene ends were 6 bases for V and 11 bases for J; bases not matched to a gene: 11. Per the germline V gene, CDR1 is MNHNY and CDR2 is SVGAGI (reference sequence). This CDR3 has 14 amino acids.

J is TRBJ1-1 and V is TRBV7-8, with D unresolved. Trimming removed 3 bases from V and 11 bases from J, with 13 bases in between. Germline V gives CDR1 SGHVS, CDR2 FQNEAQ. The CDR3 loop spans 12 amino acids. The CDR3 DNA reads TGTGCCAGCAGCTTCCTTACCCGACGGGCTTTCTTT. Translation: CASSFLTRRAFF.

The gene calls are TRBV7-8 and TRBJ2-6; no clear D. Germline CDR1 and CDR2: SGHVS and FQNEAQ. There are 15 residues in the CDR3. V shed 2 bases and J shed 2 bases, with 7 bases lying between them. As DNA, the CDR3 is TGTGCCAGCAGCTTAACCAGAGCTGGGGCCAACGTCCTGACTTTC. Translation gives CASSLTRAGANVLTF.

This clonotype was observed a single time. The chain links TRBV12-5 to TRBJ1-1, with D perhaps TRBD1 (6 bases). V was shortened by 3 bases and J by 2 bases, with 10 bases between the two germline ends. Looked up from germline, CDR1 is LGHNT and CDR2 is FRNRAP. The CDR3 contains 14 residues. This CDR3 reads CASGFMGQNTEAFF. The CDR3 DNA is TGTGCTAGTGGTTTTATGGGACAAAACACTGAAGCTTTCTTT.

This clonotype was seen a single time. The J gene is TRBJ1-4, the V gene TRBV30; TRBD1 is a possible D gene (5 bases). The CDR3 runs 14 residues. Trimming removed 1 base at V and 4 bases at J, with 10 bases between. CDR1 and CDR2 from the germline V gene are GTSNPN and SVGIG (reference sequence). The CDR3 loop reads CAWSATGYNEKLFF. The CDR3 nucleotides read TGTGCCTGGAGTGCTACAGGATATAATGAAAAACTGTTTTTT. The variable domain in full, completed from reference TRBV30 and TRBJ1-4, reads SQTIHQWPATLVQPVGSPLSLECTVEGTSNPNLYWYRQAAGRGLQLLFYSVGIGQISSEVPQNLSASRPQDRQFILSSKKLLLSDSGFYLCAWSATGYNEKLFFGSGTQLSVL.

The CDR3 DNA is TGCAGTGCTAGAGAAGCCGGGGGGCCAGAGACCCAGTACTTC. Residues: CSAREAGGPETQYF. The chain joins TRBV20-1 to TRBJ2-5, with a possible D match to TRBD2 (7 bases). The germline gives CDR1 DFQATT, CDR2 SNEGSKA (reference sequence). The length of the CDR3 is 14 residues. Between the trimmed V and J ends, which lost 0 bases and 4 bases, there was a span of 12 bases.